This T cell receptor beta chain stems from a study of T cells in Graves' hyperthyroidism and ophthalmopathy. The length of the CDR3 is 15 residues. Germline CDR1 is DFQATT and CDR2 is SNEGSKA (reference sequence). This clonotype has a count of ten or more. A junction boundary mismatches the germline segment, possibly from a read error. Regions amplified from RNA transcripts were the TCR beta CDR3 regions. The HTBI primer set drove a first-round RT-PCR of the TCR CDR3. Using its own MiXCR run on the multiplex PCR reads, TCRdb lists one record per CDR3 protein. Among about 340,000 distinct CDR3 sequences, roughly a fifth were seen once, and the ten largest hold 50%. Using more than 7.5 ml of fresh peripheral blood, PBMCs were prepared.

The sequence was obtained from a woman in her forties or fifties with Graves' hyperthyroidism. The sample taken for sequencing was blood. J is TRBJ2-7 and V is TRBV20-1, with 10 bases that match TRBD1. In nucleotides, the CDR3 is TGCAGTGCCAACCCCGGGACAGGGGTTTCCTACAAGCAGTACTTC. Its translation is CSANPGTGVSYKQYF.